These T cell receptor beta chains were read from a single sample in a study of OX40 agonist ivuxolimab in advanced cancers. Clones were read by immunoSEQ multiplex PCR, and TCRdb kept only the in-frame ones, dropping some. There are tens of thousands of clones in the sample; 75% to 95% occur only once, and 10% to 15% lies in the top ten. The material was CD4+ or CD8+ T cells sorted from blood, obtained in a trial of the OX40 agonist ivuxolimab. Every receptor here comes from an adult with an advanced solid tumor such as melanoma, head and neck, liver or kidney cancer. CDR3s include the opening cysteine and the closing phenylalanine or tryptophan. The D gene is left open where the match is weak. A clone size is listed for some rows: how often the clone was seen (once, few, many), or a class if it is expanded.

V gene: TRBV4-3; clone size: NA; J gene: TRBJ2-5; D gene: TRBD2; CDR3 protein: CASSQDHGTSGETQYF; CDR3 DNA: TGCGCCAGCAGCCAAGATCACGGGACTAGTGGGGAGACCCAGTACTTC
V gene: TRBV5-1; clone size: NA; J gene: TRBJ2-5; D gene: TRBD1; CDR3 protein: CASSWTGTAHQETQYF; CDR3 DNA: TGCGCCAGCAGCTGGACCGGGACAGCCCACCAAGAGACCCAGTACTTC
V gene: TRBV7-7; clone size: NA; J gene: TRBJ1-1; D gene: NA; CDR3 protein: CASSQGPGTEAFF; CDR3 DNA: TGTGCCAGCAGCCAGGGGCCAGGGACTGAAGCTTTCTTT
V gene: TRBV9; clone size: NA; J gene: TRBJ2-7; D gene: TRBD1; CDR3 protein: CASSVNAGGHEQYF; CDR3 DNA: TGTGCCAGCAGCGTAAACGCAGGGGGCCACGAGCAGTACTTC
V gene: TRBV29-1; clone size: NA; J gene: TRBJ2-5; D gene: NA; CDR3 protein: CSGISGQETQYF; CDR3 DNA: TGCAGCGGAATCTCAGGGCAAGAGACCCAGTACTTC
V gene: TRBV12-5; clone size: once; J gene: TRBJ1-2; D gene: TRBD1; CDR3 protein: CASGDRDRSYGYTF; CDR3 DNA: TGTGCTAGTGGCGATCGGGACAGGTCCTATGGCTACACCTTC
V gene: TRBV11-3; clone size: NA; J gene: TRBJ2-3; D gene: TRBD2; CDR3 protein: CASSARTSGGTDTQYF; CDR3 DNA: TGTGCCAGCAGCGCCCGGACTAGCGGGGGCACAGATACGCAGTATTTT
V gene: TRBV4-2; clone size: few; J gene: TRBJ2-3; D gene: NA; CDR3 protein: CASSQDRSAGTDTQYF; CDR3 DNA: TGTGCCAGCAGCCAAGATCGAAGCGCTGGCACAGATACGCAGTATTTT
V gene: TRBV7-9; clone size: once; J gene: TRBJ2-7; D gene: TRBD1; CDR3 protein: CASRTGTYEQYF; CDR3 DNA: TGTGCCAGTAGGACAGGGACCTACGAGCAGTACTTC
V gene: TRBV6-5; clone size: NA; J gene: TRBJ1-1; D gene: TRBD1; CDR3 protein: CASSTLGTGDEAFF; CDR3 DNA: TGTGCCAGCAGTACCCTCGGGACAGGGGATGAAGCTTTCTTT
V gene: TRBV13; clone size: NA; J gene: TRBJ2-1; D gene: NA; CDR3 protein: CASSKSSYNEQFF; CDR3 DNA: TGTGCCAGCAGCAAGAGCTCCTACAATGAGCAGTTCTTC
V gene: TRBV14; clone size: NA; J gene: TRBJ2-5; D gene: TRBD2; CDR3 protein: CASSRRLGLAGSETQYF; CDR3 DNA: TGTGCCAGCAGCCGCCGCTTGGGACTAGCGGGATCAGAGACCCAGTACTTC
V gene: TRBV7-8; clone size: once; J gene: TRBJ2-7; D gene: NA; CDR3 protein: CASSLQGGGSYEQYF; CDR3 DNA: TGTGCCAGCAGCCTACAAGGGGGAGGCTCCTACGAGCAGTACTTC
V gene: TRBV4-1; clone size: NA; J gene: TRBJ2-1; D gene: TRBD1; CDR3 protein: CASSQPGQGVYEQFF; CDR3 DNA: TGCGCCAGCAGCCAACCGGGACAGGGGGTCTATGAGCAGTTCTTC
V gene: TRBV7-6; clone size: NA; J gene: TRBJ2-5; D gene: NA; CDR3 protein: CASSRTLTVSETQYF; CDR3 DNA: TGTGCCAGCAGCCGAACCTTGACAGTTTCAGAGACCCAGTACTTC
V gene: TRBV7-2; clone size: NA; J gene: TRBJ2-7; D gene: NA; CDR3 protein: CASSLAGLYEQYF; CDR3 DNA: TGTGCCAGCAGCTTAGCCGGGTTGTACGAGCAGTACTTC
V gene: TRBV9; clone size: NA; J gene: TRBJ1-5; D gene: TRBD1; CDR3 protein: CASSAGTGAHQPQHF; CDR3 DNA: TGTGCCAGCAGCGCCGGGACAGGGGCCCATCAGCCCCAGCATTTT
V gene: TRBV28; clone size: once; J gene: TRBJ2-3; D gene: NA; CDR3 protein: CASSLGVAASTDTQYF; CDR3 DNA: TGTGCCAGCAGTTTAGGGGTAGCTGCTAGCACAGATACGCAGTATTTT
V gene: TRBV5-1; clone size: NA; J gene: TRBJ2-3; D gene: TRBD2; CDR3 protein: CASSKGLAGPDTDTQYF; CDR3 DNA: TGCGCCAGCAGCAAGGGACTAGCGGGACCCGACACAGATACGCAGTATTTT
V gene: TRBV2; clone size: NA; J gene: TRBJ2-7; D gene: NA; CDR3 protein: CASSPSYEQYF; CDR3 DNA: TGTGCCAGCAGCCCCAGCTACGAGCAGTACTTC
V gene: TRBV9; clone size: NA; J gene: TRBJ2-1; D gene: TRBD2; CDR3 protein: CASSASGRAYNEQFF; CDR3 DNA: TGTGCCAGCAGCGCAAGCGGGAGGGCCTACAATGAGCAGTTCTTC
V gene: TRBV7-8; clone size: NA; J gene: TRBJ2-1; D gene: TRBD2; CDR3 protein: CASSLGLAGTYEQFF; CDR3 DNA: TGTGCCAGCAGCCTCGGACTAGCGGGAACGTATGAGCAGTTCTTC
V gene: TRBV15; clone size: NA; J gene: TRBJ2-1; D gene: TRBD2; CDR3 protein: CATSTGLAGVHEQFF; CDR3 DNA: TGTGCCACCAGCACCGGACTAGCGGGAGTTCATGAGCAGTTCTTC
V gene: TRBV27; clone size: NA; J gene: TRBJ1-1; D gene: NA; CDR3 protein: CASSLTRDTEAFF; CDR3 DNA: TGTGCCAGCAGTTTAACTCGGGACACTGAAGCTTTCTTT
V gene: TRBV27; clone size: NA; J gene: TRBJ2-7; D gene: TRBD1; CDR3 protein: CASSLGTGNYWEQYF; CDR3 DNA: TGTGCCAGCAGTTTAGGGACAGGCAATTACTGGGAGCAGTACTTC
V gene: TRBV6-5; clone size: NA; J gene: TRBJ2-1; D gene: NA; CDR3 protein: CASARSSTNNEQFF; CDR3 DNA: TGTGCCAGCGCCAGGAGCTCAACTAACAATGAGCAGTTCTTC
V gene: TRBV4-1; clone size: NA; J gene: TRBJ2-7; D gene: NA; CDR3 protein: CASSQFGQTYEQYF; CDR3 DNA: TGCGCCAGCAGCCAGTTTGGACAAACCTACGAGCAGTACTTC
V gene: TRBV5-4; clone size: NA; J gene: TRBJ2-3; D gene: NA; CDR3 protein: CASSLEVGGGDTQYF; CDR3 DNA: TGTGCCAGCAGCTTGGAGGTGGGAGGGGGAGATACGCAGTATTTT
V gene: TRBV2; clone size: NA; J gene: TRBJ2-5; D gene: TRBD1; CDR3 protein: CASDRGGETQYF; CDR3 DNA: TGTGCCAGCGACAGGGGTGGAGAGACCCAGTACTTC
V gene: TRBV7-9; clone size: NA; J gene: TRBJ2-7; D gene: NA; CDR3 protein: CASSPGSAYEQYF; CDR3 DNA: TGTGCCAGCAGCCCAGGGTCCGCCTACGAGCAGTACTTC
V gene: TRBV19; clone size: NA; J gene: TRBJ2-1; D gene: NA; CDR3 protein: CASSIAGVGEQFF; CDR3 DNA: TGTGCCAGTAGTATAGCGGGAGTGGGAGAGCAGTTCTTC
V gene: TRBV27; clone size: NA; J gene: TRBJ1-2; D gene: NA; CDR3 protein: CASSATGGALGYTF; CDR3 DNA: TGTGCCAGCAGTGCAACGGGGGGCGCGTTGGGCTACACCTTC